This TCR beta chain was observed in a study of blood T cells in healthy people across ages. Trimming stripped 3 bases from V and 6 bases from J, with 15 bases between. Germline V gene sequence: CDR1 DFQATT, CDR2 SNEGSKA (reference sequence). The CDR3 is made up of 14 amino acids. With a J-beta primer mix and a sample-barcoded 5' primer, a second PCR ran roughly 6 to 11 cycles. With 12 random nucleotides, a template-switch adaptor tagged each individual cDNA molecule. TCRdb reanalysed the 5' RACE reads using MiXCR and keeps one entry per CDR3 protein. In the table there are 1.5 million to 2 million distinct CDR3 sequences, about 39% of which are singletons.

The clonotype was recovered from a human donor in good health. This rearrangement joins TRBV20-1 to TRBJ2-1; perhaps TRBD1 as D (5 bases). The sample taken for sequencing was blood. The CDR3 coding sequence is TGCAGTGCTAGCGGCCTCACAGGAGCCAATGAGCAGTTCTTC. This codes for CSASGLTGANEQFF.